This TCR beta chain stems from a study of blood T cell repertoires in COVID-19. In the study overall: The study drew acute and convalescent COVID-19 samples from the United States, Italy and Spain. PBMCs, B-cell-depleted T cells, or T cells were the source of the cDNA or gDNA that made up the material.

In the original processing: Estimation of nucleated cell counts was performed using reference gene primer amplification. Only in-frame clones appear in the TCRdb table, and some are missing; sequencing was by immunoSEQ multiplex PCR. That table furnishes V, J and clone size, whereas the DNA furnished D and trimming. The table lists some 100,000 clones, just over 90% of them singletons. The CDR3 covers 15 residues. The germline V gene has CDR1 MNHEY and CDR2 SVGEGT. V was pared by 0 bases and J by 6 bases, with 12 bases between. This clonotype was sampled from a man aged 45 to 65 with acute or convalescent COVID-19. The genes are TRBV6-2 or TRBV6-3 and TRBJ1-5, with unresolved D. The specimen sequenced was peripheral blood. CDR3 bases: TGTGCCAGCAGTTACTCGACAAGAGGAGGTCAGCCCCAGCATTTT. Its translation is CASSYSTRGGQPQHF.